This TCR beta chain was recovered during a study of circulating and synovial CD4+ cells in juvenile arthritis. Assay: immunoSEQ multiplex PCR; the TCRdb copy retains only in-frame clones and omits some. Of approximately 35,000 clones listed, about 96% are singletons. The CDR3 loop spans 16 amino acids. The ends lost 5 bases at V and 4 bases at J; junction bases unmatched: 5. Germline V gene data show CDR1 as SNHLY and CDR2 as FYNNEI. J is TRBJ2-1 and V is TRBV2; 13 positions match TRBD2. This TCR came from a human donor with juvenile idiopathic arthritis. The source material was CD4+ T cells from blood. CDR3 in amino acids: CASSSRTSGGYNEQFF. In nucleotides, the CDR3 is TGTGCCAGCAGTTCTAGGACTAGCGGGGGTTACAATGAGCAGTTCTTC.